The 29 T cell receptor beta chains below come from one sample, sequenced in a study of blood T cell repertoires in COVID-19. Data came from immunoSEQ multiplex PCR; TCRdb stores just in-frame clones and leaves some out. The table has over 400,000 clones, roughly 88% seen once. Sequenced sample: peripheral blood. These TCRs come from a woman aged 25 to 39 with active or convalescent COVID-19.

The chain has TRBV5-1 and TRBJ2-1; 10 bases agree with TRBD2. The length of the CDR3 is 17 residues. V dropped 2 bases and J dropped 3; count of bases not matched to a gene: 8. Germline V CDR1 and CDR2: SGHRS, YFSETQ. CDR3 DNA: TGCGCCAGCAGCTTTTCTTCGCTAGCGGGGGTCTACAATGAGCAGTTCTTC. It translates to CASSFSSLAGVYNEQFF.

The CDR3, as DNA: TGTGCCAGTACCCCACCGGCGGCCGGGGAGCTGTTTTTT. Protein sequence: CASTPPAAGELFF. The gene calls are TRBV19 and TRBJ2-2; D call uncertain. Germline lookup yields CDR1 LNHDA and CDR2 SQIVND (reference sequence). The V gene lost 7 bases and the J gene lost 6 bases, with 12 bases spanning the gap. The CDR3 is 13 amino acids.

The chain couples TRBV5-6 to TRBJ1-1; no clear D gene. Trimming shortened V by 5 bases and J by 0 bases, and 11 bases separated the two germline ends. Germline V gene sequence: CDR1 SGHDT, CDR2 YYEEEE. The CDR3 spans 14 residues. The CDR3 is CASRQRFMNTEAFF. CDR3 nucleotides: TGTGCCAGCAGACAGAGATTCATGAACACTGAAGCTTTCTTT.

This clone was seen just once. CDR3 nucleotides: TGTGCCATCAGTGAGTGGCCTGGAAACACCATATATTTT. It specifies CAISEWPGNTIYF. The chain is built from TRBV10-3 and TRBJ1-3; D is uncertain. Trimming removed 1 base from V and 2 bases from J, with 3 bases in between. Germline assignment: CDR1 ENHRY and CDR2 SYGVKD. The CDR3 has 13 amino acids.

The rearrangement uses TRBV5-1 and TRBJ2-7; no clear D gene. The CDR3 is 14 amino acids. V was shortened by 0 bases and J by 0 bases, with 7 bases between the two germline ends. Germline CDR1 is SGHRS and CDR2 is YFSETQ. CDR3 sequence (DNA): TGCGCCAGCAGCTTGGGGAGTGACTCCTACGAGCAGTACTTC. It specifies CASSLGSDSYEQYF.

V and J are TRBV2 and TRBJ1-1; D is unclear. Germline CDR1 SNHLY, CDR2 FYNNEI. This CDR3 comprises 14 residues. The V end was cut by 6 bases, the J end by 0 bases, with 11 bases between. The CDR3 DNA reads TGTGCCAGCAGCGCACAGCAAATGAACACTGAAGCTTTCTTT. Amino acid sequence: CASSAQQMNTEAFF.

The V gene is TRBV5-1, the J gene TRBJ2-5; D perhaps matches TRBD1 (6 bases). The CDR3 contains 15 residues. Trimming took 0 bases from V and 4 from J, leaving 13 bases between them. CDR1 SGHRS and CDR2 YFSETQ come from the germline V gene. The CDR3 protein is CASSLGTGHLETQYF. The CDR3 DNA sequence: TGCGCCAGCAGCTTGGGAACAGGGCACCTAGAGACCCAGTACTTC.

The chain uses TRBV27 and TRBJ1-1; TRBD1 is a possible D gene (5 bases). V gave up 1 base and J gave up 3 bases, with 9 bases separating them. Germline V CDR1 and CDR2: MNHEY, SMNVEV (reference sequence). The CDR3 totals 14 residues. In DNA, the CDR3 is TGTGCCAGCAGTTTATTGGAGGGGCACACTGAAGCTTTCTTT. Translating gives CASSLLEGHTEAFF.

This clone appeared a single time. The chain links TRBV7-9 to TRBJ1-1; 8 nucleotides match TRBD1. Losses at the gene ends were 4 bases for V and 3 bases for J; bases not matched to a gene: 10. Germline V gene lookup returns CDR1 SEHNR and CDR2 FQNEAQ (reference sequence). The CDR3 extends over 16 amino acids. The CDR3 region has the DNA TGTGCCAGCAGCTCACTGAGGACAGGGAGGGACACTGAAGCTTTCTTT. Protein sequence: CASSSLRTGRDTEAFF.

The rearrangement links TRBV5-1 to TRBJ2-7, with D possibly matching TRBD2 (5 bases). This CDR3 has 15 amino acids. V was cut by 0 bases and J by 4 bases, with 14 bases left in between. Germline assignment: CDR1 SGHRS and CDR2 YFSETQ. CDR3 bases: TGCGCCAGCAGCTTGGTATCAGGACTTCGGTACGAGCAGTACTTC. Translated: CASSLVSGLRYEQYF.

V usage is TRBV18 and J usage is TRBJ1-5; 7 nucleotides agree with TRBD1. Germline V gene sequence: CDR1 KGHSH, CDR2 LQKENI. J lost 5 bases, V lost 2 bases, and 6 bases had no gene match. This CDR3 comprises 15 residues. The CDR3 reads CASSPRGDSYQPQHF. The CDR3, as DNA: TGTGCCAGCTCACCAAGGGGGGACAGCTATCAGCCCCAGCATTTT.

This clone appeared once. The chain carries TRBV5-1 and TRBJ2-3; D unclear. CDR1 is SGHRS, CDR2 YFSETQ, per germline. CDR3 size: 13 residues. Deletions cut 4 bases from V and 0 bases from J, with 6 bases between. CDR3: CASSKTSTDTQYF. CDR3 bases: TGCGCCAGCAGCAAAACTAGCACAGATACGCAGTATTTT.

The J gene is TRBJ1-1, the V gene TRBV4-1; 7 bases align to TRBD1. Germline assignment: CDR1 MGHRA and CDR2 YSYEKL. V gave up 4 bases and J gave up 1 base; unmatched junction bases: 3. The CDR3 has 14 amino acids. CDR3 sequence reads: CASSPQGGNTEAFF. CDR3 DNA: TGCGCCAGCAGCCCCCAGGGGGGGAACACTGAAGCTTTCTTT.

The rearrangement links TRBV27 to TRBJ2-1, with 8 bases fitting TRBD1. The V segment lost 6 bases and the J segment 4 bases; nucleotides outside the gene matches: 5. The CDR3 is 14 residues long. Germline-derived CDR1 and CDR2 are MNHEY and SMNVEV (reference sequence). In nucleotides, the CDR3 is TGTGCCAGCAGAGAGACAGGGGATTACAATGAGCAGTTCTTC. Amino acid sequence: CASRETGDYNEQFF.

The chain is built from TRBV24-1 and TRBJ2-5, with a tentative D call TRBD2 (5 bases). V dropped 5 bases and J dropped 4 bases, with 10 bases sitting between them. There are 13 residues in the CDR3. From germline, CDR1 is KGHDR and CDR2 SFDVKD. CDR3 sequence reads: CATSASLGETQYF. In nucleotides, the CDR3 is TGTGCCACCAGTGCTAGCCTTGGAGAGACCCAGTACTTC.

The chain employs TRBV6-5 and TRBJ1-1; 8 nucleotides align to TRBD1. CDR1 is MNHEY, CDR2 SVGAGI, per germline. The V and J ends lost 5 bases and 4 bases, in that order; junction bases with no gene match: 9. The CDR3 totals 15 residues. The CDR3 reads CASSPTGGASTEAFF. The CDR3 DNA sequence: TGTGCCAGCAGTCCTACAGGGGGGGCGAGCACTGAAGCTTTCTTT.

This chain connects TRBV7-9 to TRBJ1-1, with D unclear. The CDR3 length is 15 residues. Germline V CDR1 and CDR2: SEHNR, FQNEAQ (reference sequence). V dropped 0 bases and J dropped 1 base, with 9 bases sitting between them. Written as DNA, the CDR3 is TGTGCCAGCAGCTTAGCGGAAACGGGGAACACTGAAGCTTTCTTT. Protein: CASSLAETGNTEAFF. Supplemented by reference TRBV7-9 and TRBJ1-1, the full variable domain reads DTGVSQNPRHKITKRGQNVTFRCDPISEHNRLYWYRQTLGQGPEFLTYFQNEAQLEKSRLLSDRFSAERPKGSFSTLEIQRTEQGDSAMYLCASSLAETGNTEAFFGQGTRLTVV.

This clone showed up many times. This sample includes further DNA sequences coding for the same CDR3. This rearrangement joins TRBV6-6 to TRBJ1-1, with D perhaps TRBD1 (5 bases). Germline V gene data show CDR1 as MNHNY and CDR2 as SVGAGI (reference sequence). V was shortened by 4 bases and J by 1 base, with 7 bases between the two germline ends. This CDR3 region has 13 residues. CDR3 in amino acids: CASSLQENTEAFF. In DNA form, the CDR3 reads TGTGCCAGCAGTTTACAGGAGAACACTGAAGCTTTCTTT.

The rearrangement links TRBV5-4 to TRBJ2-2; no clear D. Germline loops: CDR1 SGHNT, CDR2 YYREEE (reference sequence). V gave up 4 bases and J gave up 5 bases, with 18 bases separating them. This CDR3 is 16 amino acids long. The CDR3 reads CASSPRNTANTGELFF. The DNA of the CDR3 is TGTGCCAGCAGCCCACGTAATACAGCAAATACCGGGGAGCTGTTTTTT.

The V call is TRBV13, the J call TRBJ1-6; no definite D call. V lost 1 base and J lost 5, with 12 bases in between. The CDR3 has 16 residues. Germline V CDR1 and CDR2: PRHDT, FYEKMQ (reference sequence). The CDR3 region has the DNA TGTGCCAGCAGCTTAGACGGTAGTACTGATAATTCACCCCTCCACTTT. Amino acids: CASSLDGSTDNSPLHF.

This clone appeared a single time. For the CDR3, the DNA is TGCGCCAGCAGCTCCGACAGGGGAGGAGGCTACACCTTC. This encodes CASSSDRGGGYTF. This chain connects TRBV5-1 to TRBJ1-2, with 8 nucleotides matching TRBD1. CDR1 SGHRS and CDR2 YFSETQ come from the germline V gene. J was trimmed by 8 bases and V by 3 bases; bases with no gene match: 6. This CDR3 comprises 13 residues.

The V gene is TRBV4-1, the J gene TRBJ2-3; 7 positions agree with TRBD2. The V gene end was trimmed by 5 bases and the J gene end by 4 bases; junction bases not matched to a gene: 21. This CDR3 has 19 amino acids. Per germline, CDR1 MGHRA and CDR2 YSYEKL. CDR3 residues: CASSTINLGLVGASDTQYF. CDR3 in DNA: TGCGCCAGCAGCACGATAAACCTCGGACTAGTCGGGGCCTCAGATACGCAGTATTTT.

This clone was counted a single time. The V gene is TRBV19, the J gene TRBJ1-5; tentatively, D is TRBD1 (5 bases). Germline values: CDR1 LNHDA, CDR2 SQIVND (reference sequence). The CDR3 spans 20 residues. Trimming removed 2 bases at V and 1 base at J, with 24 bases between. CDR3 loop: CASSIMGGTGGIGSNQPQHF. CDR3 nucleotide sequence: TGTGCCAGTAGTATAATGGGCGGAACGGGGGGGATAGGCAGCAATCAGCCCCAGCATTTT.

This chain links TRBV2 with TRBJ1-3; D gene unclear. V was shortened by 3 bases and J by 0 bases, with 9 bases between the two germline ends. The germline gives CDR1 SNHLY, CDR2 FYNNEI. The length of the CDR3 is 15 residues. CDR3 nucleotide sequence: TGTGCCAGCAGTGAGTTAGAGCTCTCTGGAAACACCATATATTTT. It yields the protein CASSELELSGNTIYF. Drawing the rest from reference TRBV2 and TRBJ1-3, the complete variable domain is EPEVTQTPSHQVTQMGQEVILRCVPISNHLYFYWYRQILGQKVEFLVSFYNNEISEKSEIFDDQFSVERPDGSNFTLKIRSTKLEDSAMYFCASSELELSGNTIYFGEGSWLTVV.

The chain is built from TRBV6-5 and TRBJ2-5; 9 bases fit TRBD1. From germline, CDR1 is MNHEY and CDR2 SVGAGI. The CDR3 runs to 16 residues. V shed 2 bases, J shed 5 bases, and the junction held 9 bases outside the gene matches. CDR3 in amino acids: CASSYRRQGGVETQYF. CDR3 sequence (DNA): TGTGCCAGCAGTTACAGGAGACAGGGGGGTGTGGAGACCCAGTACTTC.

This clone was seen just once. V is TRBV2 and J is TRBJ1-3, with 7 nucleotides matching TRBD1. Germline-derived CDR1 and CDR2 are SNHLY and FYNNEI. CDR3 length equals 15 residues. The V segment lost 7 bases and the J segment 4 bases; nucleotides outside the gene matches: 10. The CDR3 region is CASKLRGTRGNTIYF. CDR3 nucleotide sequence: TGTGCCAGCAAACTCAGGGGGACTAGAGGAAACACCATATATTTT.

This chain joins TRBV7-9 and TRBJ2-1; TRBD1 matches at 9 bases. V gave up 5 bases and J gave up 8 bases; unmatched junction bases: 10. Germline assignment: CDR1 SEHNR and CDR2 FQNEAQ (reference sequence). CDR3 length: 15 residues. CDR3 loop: CASSDGTGIWYEQFF. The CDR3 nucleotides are TGTGCCAGCAGCGACGGGACAGGGATATGGTATGAGCAGTTCTTC.

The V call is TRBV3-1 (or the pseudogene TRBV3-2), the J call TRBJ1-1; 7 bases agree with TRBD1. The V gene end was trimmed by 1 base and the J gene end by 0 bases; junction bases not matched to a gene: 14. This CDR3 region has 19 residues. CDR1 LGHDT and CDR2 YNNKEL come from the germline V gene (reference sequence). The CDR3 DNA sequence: TGTGCCAGCAGCCAAGCGACCGGGACAGTAATCGACATGAACACTGAAGCTTTCTTT. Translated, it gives CASSQATGTVIDMNTEAFF.

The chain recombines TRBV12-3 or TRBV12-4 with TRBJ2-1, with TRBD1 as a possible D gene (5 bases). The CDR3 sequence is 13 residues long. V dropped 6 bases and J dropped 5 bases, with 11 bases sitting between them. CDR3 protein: CASSDKGHNEQFF. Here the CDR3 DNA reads TGTGCCAGCAGCGATAAGGGGCACAATGAGCAGTTCTTC.